Each of the 5 T cell receptor beta chains below was sequenced from the same sample in a study of T cells in narcolepsy. TCRdb's copy holds only in-frame clones and misses some; the assay was immunoSEQ multiplex PCR. The sample shows 25,000 to 35,000 clones, roughly 77% of them seen only once. The sample comprised CD45RA- memory CD4+ T cells from PBMCs. Source of these receptors: a human donor with narcolepsy.

The chain carries TRBV5-1 and TRBJ2-5, with D perhaps matching TRBD1 (6 bases). The CDR3 has 14 amino acids. Germline loops: CDR1 SGHRS, CDR2 YFSETQ. Between the trimmed V and J ends, which lost 2 bases and 1 base, there was a span of 9 bases. The CDR3, as DNA: TGCGCCAGCAGCTTACAGGGCAGCCAAGAGACCCAGTACTTC. It codes for CASSLQGSQETQYF.

The CDR3 coding sequence is TGTGCCATCAGTGAGTCGGGTAAGCAAAGGTCCTACAATGAGCAGTTCTTC. This encodes CAISESGKQRSYNEQFF. This rearrangement joins TRBV10-3 to TRBJ2-1, with unresolved D. V was trimmed by 0 bases and J by 1 base, leaving 13 bases between them. CDR1 is ENHRY and CDR2 is SYGVKD in the germline V gene. CDR3 length: 17 amino acids.

This clone showed up just a few times. The rearrangement uses TRBV27 and TRBJ2-2; 7 bases are shared with TRBD1. Germline V gives CDR1 MNHEY, CDR2 SMNVEV (reference sequence). The ends lost 6 bases at V and 6 bases at J; junction bases unmatched: 10. The CDR3 contains 15 residues. CDR3 coding DNA: TGTGCCAGCAGGAAGACAGGGACCACGCCCGGGGAGCTGTTTTTT. This encodes CASRKTGTTPGELFF.

This chain joins TRBV7-3 and TRBJ2-3, with no clear D. Germline CDR1 reads SGHTA; CDR2 reads FQGTGA. The germline V and J ends were trimmed by 5 bases and 3 bases, with 21 bases remaining between them. There are 17 residues in the CDR3. DNA of the CDR3: TGTGCCAGCAGCGCCATTTCGAGCTACCTCAAGACAGATACGCAGTATTTT. Translating it yields CASSAISSYLKTDTQYF.

The V and J genes are TRBV25-1 and TRBJ1-2; D is unclear. The CDR3 has 15 amino acids. Germline V lookup: CDR1 MGHDK, CDR2 SYGVNS. Deletions cut 4 bases from V and 6 bases from J, with 18 bases between. The CDR3 reads CASSGHDGFLDGYTF. Written as DNA, the CDR3 is TGTGCCAGCAGTGGACACGACGGATTCTTGGATGGCTACACCTTC.